The rows below give T cell receptor beta chains drawn from one sample of a study of cytomegalovirus exposure and HLA in healthy donors. Generated by immunoSEQ multiplex PCR, the TCRdb table keeps only in-frame clones and is missing some. The sample includes 200,000 or so clones, over 65% of them seen just once. The sample consisted of PBMCs. All receptors come from a woman aged 25 to 45 in good health and CMV-seronegative. Each CDR3 is given with its conserved first and last residue. The D gene is left open where the match is weak. Only some rows state a clone size, as once, few, many or a class for expanded clones.

j_call | clone_size | d_call | v_call | cdr3_aa | cdr3_nt
TRBJ2-2 | - | - | TRBV27 | CASSSPGTSNTGELFF | TGTGCCAGCAGTTCTCCCGGGACATCGAACACCGGGGAGCTGTTTTTT
TRBJ1-2 | - | - | TRBV6-5 | CASRRGIGGYTF | TGTGCCAGCAGAAGGGGAATAGGGGGCTACACCTTC
TRBJ1-2 | - | TRBD1 | TRBV7-9 | CASSTGGSGYTF | TGTGCCAGCAGCACAGGGGGCTCTGGCTACACCTTC
TRBJ1-1 | - | - | TRBV5-1 | CASSLGRNTEAFF | TGCGCCAGCAGCTTGGGGAGGAACACTGAAGCTTTCTTT
TRBJ1-4 | once | TRBD1 | TRBV6-5 | CASIPPQGGWEKLFF | TGTGCCAGCATTCCCCCACAGGGGGGTTGGGAAAAACTGTTTTTT
TRBJ2-2 | - | TRBD1 | TRBV19 | CASSYTGGRELFF | TGTGCCAGTAGCTATACAGGGGGCCGGGAGCTGTTTTTT
TRBJ2-7 | - | - | TRBV7-7 | CASSRGTSGYEQYF | TGTGCCAGCAGCCGCGGGACCTCCGGCTACGAGCAGTACTTC
TRBJ1-2 | - | TRBD1 | TRBV13 | CASSHRGDGYTF | TGTGCCAGCAGCCACAGGGGGGACGGCTACACCTTC
TRBJ1-1 | - | - | TRBV10-2 | CASSTGGENTEAFF | TGCGCCAGCAGTACGGGGGGGGAGAACACTGAAGCTTTCTTT
TRBJ1-5 | - | - | TRBV5-5 | CASSLVAGGNQPQHF | TGTGCCAGCAGCTTGGTTGCAGGAGGTAATCAGCCCCAGCATTTT
TRBJ2-7 | - | TRBD1 | TRBV30 | CAWIRGYEQYF | TGTGCCTGGATCAGGGGGTACGAGCAGTACTTC
TRBJ2-3 | - | - | TRBV30 | CAWRWGELSDTQYF | TGTGCCTGGAGGTGGGGCGAGCTATCAGATACGCAGTATTTT
TRBJ2-7 | - | - | TRBV10-3 | CAISDYSETASSYEQYF | TGTGCCATCAGTGATTATTCCGAGACAGCCTCCTCCTACGAGCAGTACTTC
TRBJ2-5 | - | TRBD1 | TRBV6-5 | CASSSTETGVGGTQYF | TGTGCCAGCAGTTCTACCGAGACAGGGGTGGGAGGAACCCAGTACTTC
TRBJ2-5 | - | - | TRBV5-4 | CASSRDSNQETQYF | TGTGCCAGCAGCCGGGACTCCAACCAAGAGACCCAGTACTTC
TRBJ1-2 | - | - | TRBV6-5 | CASSSGQLPYPF | TGTGCCAGCAGCTCGGGACAACTACCCTACCCCTTC
TRBJ2-2 | - | - | TRBV9 | CASSESAPGELFF | TGTGCCAGCAGCGAAAGTGCGCCCGGGGAGCTGTTTTTT
TRBJ2-2 | - | - | TRBV28 | CASTTTSSGELFF | TGTGCCAGCACGACAACCTCGAGCGGGGAGCTGTTTTTT
TRBJ2-7 | few | TRBD2 | TRBV2 | CASSAREDSYEQYF | TGTGCCAGCAGTGCGCGGGAGGATTCCTACGAGCAGTACTTC
TRBJ2-1 | few | TRBD2 | TRBV4-2 | CASSLQTSGDYNEQFF | TGTGCCAGCAGCCTTCAGACTAGCGGGGACTACAATGAGCAGTTCTTC
TRBJ1-6 | - | TRBD1 | TRBV6-4 | CASRPRRTRQGSNSPLHF | TGTGCCAGCAGGCCCCGGCGGACAAGACAGGGGAGTAATTCACCCCTCCACTTT
TRBJ2-3 | - | TRBD2 | TRBV7-2 | CASSSMGLAGADTQYF | TGTGCCAGCAGCTCCATGGGACTAGCGGGGGCAGATACGCAGTATTTT
TRBJ1-1 | few | TRBD1 | TRBV19 | CASSTKRTGSTEAFF | TGTGCCAGTAGTACCAAGAGGACAGGGAGCACTGAAGCTTTCTTT
TRBJ2-1 | - | - | TRBV9 | CASSVGSSYNEQFF | TGTGCCAGCAGCGTCGGTTCTTCCTACAATGAGCAGTTCTTC
TRBJ1-4 | - | TRBD1 | TRBV28 | CASTKPGQGLEKLFF | TGTGCCAGCACCAAACCCGGACAGGGGTTAGAAAAACTGTTTTTT
TRBJ2-7 | - | - | TRBV15 | CATSRDFGQGRPYEQYF | TGTGCCACCAGCAGAGATTTCGGCCAGGGGCGACCCTACGAGCAGTACTTC
TRBJ2-7 | - | TRBD1 | TRBV11-2 | CASSSRGPTSYEQYF | TGTGCCAGCAGCTCCAGGGGGCCAACCTCCTACGAGCAGTACTTC
TRBJ2-5 | - | TRBD2 | TRBV18 | CASSPGLGETQYF | TGTGCCAGCTCACCCGGACTAGGGGAGACCCAGTACTTC
TRBJ2-7 | once | - | TRBV29-1 | CSVSSGTGANEQYF | TGCAGCGTCTCTAGCGGGACAGGGGCTAACGAGCAGTACTTC
TRBJ2-2 | few | - | TRBV11-3 | CASSFGGEGTGELFF | TGTGCCAGCAGCTTCGGGGGAGAGGGCACCGGGGAGCTGTTTTTT
TRBJ1-4 | - | TRBD1 | TRBV6-5 | CASRRDSYEKLFF | TGTGCCAGCCGCCGGGACAGCTATGAAAAACTGTTTTTT
TRBJ2-5 | - | - | TRBV4-1 | CASSQRQVSETQYF | TGCGCCAGCAGCCAAAGACAGGTCTCAGAGACCCAGTACTTC
TRBJ1-5 | - | - | TRBV6-1 | CASSEAVRVRGQPQHF | TGTGCCAGCAGTGAAGCGGTCAGGGTAAGGGGGCAGCCCCAGCATTTT
TRBJ1-4 | - | TRBD1 | TRBV11-2 | CASSRQQGAGEKLFF | TGTGCCAGCAGCCGCCAACAGGGGGCGGGTGAAAAACTGTTTTTT
TRBJ2-3 | - | TRBD1 | TRBV4-1 | CASSQARTGGTDTQYF | TGCGCCAGCAGCCAAGCCAGGACAGGGGGCACAGATACGCAGTATTTT
TRBJ2-5 | - | TRBD1 | TRBV2 | CASGDRGGRQETQYF | TGTGCCAGCGGGGACAGGGGGGGACGGCAAGAGACCCAGTACTTC
TRBJ2-2 | - | - | TRBV7-3 | CASSPKYEKGAGELFF | TGTGCCAGCAGCCCCAAGTACGAGAAGGGGGCCGGGGAGCTGTTTTTT
TRBJ2-7 | - | TRBD1 | TRBV5-3 | CARSSTGAGNVAYF | TGTGCCAGAAGCTCGACAGGGGCCGGAAATGTTGCGTACTTC